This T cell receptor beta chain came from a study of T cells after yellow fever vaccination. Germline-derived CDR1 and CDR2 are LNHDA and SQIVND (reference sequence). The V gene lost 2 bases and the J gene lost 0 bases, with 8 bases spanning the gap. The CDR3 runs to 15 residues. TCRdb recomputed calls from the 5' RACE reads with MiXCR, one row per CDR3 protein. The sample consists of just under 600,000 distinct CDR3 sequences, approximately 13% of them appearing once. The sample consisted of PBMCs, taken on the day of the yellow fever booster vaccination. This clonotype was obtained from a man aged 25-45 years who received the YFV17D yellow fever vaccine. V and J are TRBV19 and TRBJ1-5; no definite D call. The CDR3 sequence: CASSIMSGSNQPQHF. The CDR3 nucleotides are TGTGCCAGTAGTATAATGTCCGGTAGCAATCAGCCCCAGCATTTT.